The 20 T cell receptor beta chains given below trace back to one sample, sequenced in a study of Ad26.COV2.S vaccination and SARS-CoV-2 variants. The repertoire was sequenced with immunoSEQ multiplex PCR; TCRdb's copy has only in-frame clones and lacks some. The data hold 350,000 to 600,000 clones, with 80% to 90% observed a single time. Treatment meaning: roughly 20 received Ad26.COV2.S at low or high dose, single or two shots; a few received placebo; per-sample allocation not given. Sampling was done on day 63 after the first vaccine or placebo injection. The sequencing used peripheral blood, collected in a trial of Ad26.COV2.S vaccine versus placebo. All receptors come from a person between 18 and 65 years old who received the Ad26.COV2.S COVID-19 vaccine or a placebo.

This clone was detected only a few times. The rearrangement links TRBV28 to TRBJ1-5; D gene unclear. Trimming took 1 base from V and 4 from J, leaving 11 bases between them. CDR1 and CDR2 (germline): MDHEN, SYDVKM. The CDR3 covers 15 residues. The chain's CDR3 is CASSLFWTLNQPQHF. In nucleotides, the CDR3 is TGTGCCAGCAGTTTATTCTGGACTCTGAATCAGCCCCAGCATTTT.

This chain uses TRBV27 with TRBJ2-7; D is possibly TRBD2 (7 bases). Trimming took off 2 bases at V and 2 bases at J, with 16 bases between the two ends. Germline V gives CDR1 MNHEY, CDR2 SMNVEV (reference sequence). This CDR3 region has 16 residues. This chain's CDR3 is CASSLMAAGAAYEQYF. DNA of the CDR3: TGTGCCAGCAGTTTAATGGCGGCGGGGGCCGCCTACGAGCAGTACTTC.

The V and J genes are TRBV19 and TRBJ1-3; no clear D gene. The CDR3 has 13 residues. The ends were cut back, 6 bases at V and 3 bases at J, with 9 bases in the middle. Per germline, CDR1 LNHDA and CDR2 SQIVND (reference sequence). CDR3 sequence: CASSTNFGNTIYF. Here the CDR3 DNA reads TGTGCCAGTAGCACGAACTTTGGAAACACCATATATTTT.

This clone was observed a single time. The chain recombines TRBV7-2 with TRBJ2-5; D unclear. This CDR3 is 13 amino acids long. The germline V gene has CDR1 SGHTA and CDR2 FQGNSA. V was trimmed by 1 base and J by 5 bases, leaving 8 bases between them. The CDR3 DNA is TGTGCCAGCAGCTTAGTGTTTGGGGAGACCCAGTACTTC. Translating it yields CASSLVFGETQYF. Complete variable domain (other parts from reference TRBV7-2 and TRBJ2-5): GAGVSQSPSNKVTEKGKDVELRCDPISGHTALYWYRQSLGQGLEFLIYFQGNSAPDKSGLPSDRFSAERTGGSVSTLTIQRTQQEDSAVYLCASSLVFGETQYFGPGTRLLVL.

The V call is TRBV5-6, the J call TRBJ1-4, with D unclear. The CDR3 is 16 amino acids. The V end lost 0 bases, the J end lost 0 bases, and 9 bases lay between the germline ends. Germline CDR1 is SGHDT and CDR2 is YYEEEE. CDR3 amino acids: CASSLVSGTTNEKLFF. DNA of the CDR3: TGTGCCAGCAGCTTGGTTAGCGGGACAACTAATGAAAAACTGTTTTTT.

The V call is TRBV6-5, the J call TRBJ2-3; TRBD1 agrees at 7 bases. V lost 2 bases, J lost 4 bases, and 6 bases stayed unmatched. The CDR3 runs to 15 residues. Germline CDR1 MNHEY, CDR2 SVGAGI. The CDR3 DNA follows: TGTGCCAGCAGTTACCTTGGACAGGCCTCAGATACGCAGTATTTT. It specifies CASSYLGQASDTQYF.

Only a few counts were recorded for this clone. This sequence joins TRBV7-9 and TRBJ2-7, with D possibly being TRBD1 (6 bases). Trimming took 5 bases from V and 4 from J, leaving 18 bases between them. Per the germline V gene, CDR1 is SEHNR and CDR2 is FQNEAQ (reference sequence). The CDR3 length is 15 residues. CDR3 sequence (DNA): TGTGCCAGCAGCGCCCGGGTGGGGGCTCGATACGAGCAGTACTTC. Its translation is CASSARVGARYEQYF.

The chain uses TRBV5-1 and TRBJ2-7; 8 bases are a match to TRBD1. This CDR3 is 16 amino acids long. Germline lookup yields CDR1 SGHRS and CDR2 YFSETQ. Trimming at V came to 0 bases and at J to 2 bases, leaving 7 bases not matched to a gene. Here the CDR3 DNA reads TGCGCCAGCAGCTTGGCCCCGGACAGGGTGGCCTACGAGCAGTACTTC. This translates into CASSLAPDRVAYEQYF.

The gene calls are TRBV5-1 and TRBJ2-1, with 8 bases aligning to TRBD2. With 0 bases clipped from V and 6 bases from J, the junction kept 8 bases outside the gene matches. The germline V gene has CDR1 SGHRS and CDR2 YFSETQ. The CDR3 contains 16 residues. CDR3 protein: CASSLERSGGLNEQFF. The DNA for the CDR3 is TGCGCCAGCAGCTTGGAGCGCTCGGGGGGGCTCAATGAGCAGTTCTTC. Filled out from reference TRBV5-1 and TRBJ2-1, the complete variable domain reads KAGVTQTPRYLIKTRGQQVTLSCSPISGHRSVSWYQQTPGQGLQFLFEYFSETQRNKGNFPGRFSGRQFSNSRSEMNVSTLELGDSALYLCASSLERSGGLNEQFFGPGTRLTVL.

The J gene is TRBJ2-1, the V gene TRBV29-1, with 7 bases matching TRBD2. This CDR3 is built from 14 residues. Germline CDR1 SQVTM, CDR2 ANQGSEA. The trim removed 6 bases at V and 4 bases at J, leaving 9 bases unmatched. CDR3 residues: CSVETSVMYNEQFF. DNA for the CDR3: TGCAGCGTGGAAACTAGCGTGATGTACAATGAGCAGTTCTTC.

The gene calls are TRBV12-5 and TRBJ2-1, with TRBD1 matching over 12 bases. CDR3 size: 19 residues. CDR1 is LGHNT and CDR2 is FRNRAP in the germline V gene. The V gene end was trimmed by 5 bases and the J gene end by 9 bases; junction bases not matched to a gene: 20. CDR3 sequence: CASGINIGVPGQGAGEQFF. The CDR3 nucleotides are TGTGCTAGTGGTATCAACATAGGGGTACCGGGACAGGGGGCCGGTGAGCAGTTCTTC.

The CDR3 DNA sequence: TGCGCCAGCAGCCAGCCGGAGATGGGATACAATGAGCAGTTCTTC. Translated: CASSQPEMGYNEQFF. The chain links TRBV5-1 to TRBJ2-1; D unclear. V lost 4 bases and J lost 4, with 15 bases in between. The CDR3 extends over 15 amino acids. Looked up from germline, CDR1 is SGHRS and CDR2 is YFSETQ.

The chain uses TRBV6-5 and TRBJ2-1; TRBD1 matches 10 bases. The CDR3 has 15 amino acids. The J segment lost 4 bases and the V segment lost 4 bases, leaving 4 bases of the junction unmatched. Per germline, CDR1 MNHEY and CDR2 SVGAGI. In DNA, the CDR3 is TGTGCCAGCAGTTTCCGGGACAGGGGTTACAATGAGCAGTTCTTC. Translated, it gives CASSFRDRGYNEQFF.

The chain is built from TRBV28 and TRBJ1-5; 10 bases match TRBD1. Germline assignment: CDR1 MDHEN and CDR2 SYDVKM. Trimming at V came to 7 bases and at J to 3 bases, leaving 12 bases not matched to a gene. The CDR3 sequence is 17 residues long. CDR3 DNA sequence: TGTGCCAGCAAAAAGACGACAGGGGGCTTTCCCAATCAGCCCCAGCATTTT. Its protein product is CASKKTTGGFPNQPQHF.

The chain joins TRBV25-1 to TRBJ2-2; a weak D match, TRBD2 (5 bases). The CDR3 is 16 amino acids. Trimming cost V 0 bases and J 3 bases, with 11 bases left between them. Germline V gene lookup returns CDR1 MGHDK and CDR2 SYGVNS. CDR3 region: CASSEYGAEYTGELFF. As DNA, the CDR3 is TGTGCCAGCAGTGAATATGGAGCGGAATACACCGGGGAGCTGTTTTTT. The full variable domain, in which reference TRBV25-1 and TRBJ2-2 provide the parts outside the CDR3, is EADIYQTPRYLVIGTGKKITLECSQTMGHDKMYWYQQDPGMELHLIHYSYGVNSTEKGDLSSESTVSRIRTEHFPLTLESARPSHTSQYLCASSEYGAEYTGELFFGEGSRLTVL.

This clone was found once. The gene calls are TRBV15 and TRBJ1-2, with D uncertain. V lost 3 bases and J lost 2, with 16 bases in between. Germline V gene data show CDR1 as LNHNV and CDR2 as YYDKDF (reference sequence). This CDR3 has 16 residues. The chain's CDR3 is CATSSGIPSQNYGYTF. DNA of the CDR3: TGTGCCACCAGCAGCGGTATACCAAGTCAAAACTATGGCTACACCTTC. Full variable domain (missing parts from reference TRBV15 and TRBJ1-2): DAMVIQNPRYQVTQFGKPVTLSCSQTLNHNVMYWYQQKSSQAPKLLFHYYDKDFNNEADTPDNFQSRRPNTSFCFLDIRSPGLGDTAMYLCATSSGIPSQNYGYTFGSGTRLTVV.

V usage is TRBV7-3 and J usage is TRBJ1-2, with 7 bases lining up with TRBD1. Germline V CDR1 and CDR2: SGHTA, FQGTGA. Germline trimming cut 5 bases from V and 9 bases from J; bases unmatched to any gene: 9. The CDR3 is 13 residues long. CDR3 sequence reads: CASSPGSGGSYTF. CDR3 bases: TGTGCCAGCAGCCCTGGTTCAGGGGGGAGCTACACCTTC.

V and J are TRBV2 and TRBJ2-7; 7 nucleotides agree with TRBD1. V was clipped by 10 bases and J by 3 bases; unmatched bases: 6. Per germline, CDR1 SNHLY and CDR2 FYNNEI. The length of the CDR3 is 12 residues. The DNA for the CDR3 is TGTGCCAAGGGGGACAGCAGCTACGAGCAGTACTTC. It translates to CAKGDSSYEQYF.

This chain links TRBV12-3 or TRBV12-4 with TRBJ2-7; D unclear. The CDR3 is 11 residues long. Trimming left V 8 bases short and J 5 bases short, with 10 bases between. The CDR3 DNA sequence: TGTGCCAGCGGTTGGGGTAACGAGCAGTACTTC. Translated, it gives CASGWGNEQYF.

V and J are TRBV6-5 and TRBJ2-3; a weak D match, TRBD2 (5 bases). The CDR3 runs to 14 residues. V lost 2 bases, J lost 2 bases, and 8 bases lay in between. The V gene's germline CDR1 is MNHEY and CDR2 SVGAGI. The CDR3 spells CASSYGESTDTQYF. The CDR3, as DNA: TGTGCCAGCAGTTACGGGGAGTCCACAGATACGCAGTATTTT.